These 20 T cell receptor beta chains came from one sample sequenced in a study of beta chain features in type 1 diabetes. The study's findings and limits: Patients with Type 1 diabetes showed moderately but significantly shorter TCRB CDR3s in all four CD4+ subsets.

These receptors' targets are unknown. Every bit of the isolated RNA underwent reverse transcription, so sequencing read expressed TCRB transcripts. Clones were sequenced by immunoSEQ multiplex PCR, and TCRdb holds only the in-frame ones, with some missing. The data show roughly 150,000 clones, roughly 9% seen once. The source material was central memory CD4+ T cells from blood. These receptors were collected from a woman aged 30 to 39 with type 1 diabetes.

The rearrangement joins TRBV2 to TRBJ1-2, with 8 bases identical to TRBD1. The CDR3 is 15 residues long. The germline gives CDR1 SNHLY, CDR2 FYNNEI. Germline trimming cut 6 bases from V and 5 bases from J; bases unmatched to any gene: 11. The DNA for the CDR3 is TGTGCCAGCAGGAGGCCGGGACAGGCCCTTTATGGCTACACCTTC. Its protein is CASRRPGQALYGYTF.

This clone was seen many times. The chain uses TRBV29-1 and TRBJ1-1; perhaps TRBD1 as D (5 bases). Trimming took off 4 bases at V and 0 bases at J, with 15 bases between the two ends. CDR1 SQVTM and CDR2 ANQGSEA come from the germline V gene. CDR3 size: 15 residues. The CDR3 coding sequence is TGCAGCGTTGGTCCAGGTTGGGGCATGAACACTGAAGCTTTCTTT. This sequence encodes CSVGPGWGMNTEAFF. The full variable domain, its missing parts supplied by reference TRBV29-1 and TRBJ1-1, is SAVISQKPSRDICQRGTSLTIQCQVDSQVTMMFWYRQQPGQSLTLIATANQGSEATYESGFVIDKFPISRPNLTFSTLTVSNMSPEDSSIYLCSVGPGWGMNTEAFFGQGTRLTVV.

This chain connects TRBV4-1 to TRBJ2-7; 8 bases agree with TRBD2. The CDR3 runs 16 residues. CDR1 is MGHRA and CDR2 is YSYEKL in the germline V gene. The ends lost 1 base at V and 3 bases at J; junction bases unmatched: 8. The CDR3 DNA follows: TGCGCCAGCAGCCAAGGGTCCTCCGGGAGGGACTACGAGCAGTACTTC. Translation: CASSQGSSGRDYEQYF.

This clone was recorded a few times. The V call is TRBV7-2, the J call TRBJ2-5; possible D gene TRBD2, 5 bases. Germline assignment: CDR1 SGHTA and CDR2 FQGNSA. Trimming took 2 bases from V and 2 from J, leaving 12 bases between them. This CDR3 comprises 15 residues. The CDR3 DNA follows: TGTGCCAGCAGCTTATACGGCGGGCGACAAGAGACCCAGTACTTC. Its protein is CASSLYGGRQETQYF.

The chain combines TRBV28 with TRBJ2-1, with D unresolved. V lost 3 bases and J lost 3, with 6 bases in between. This CDR3 has 13 residues. Germline V gives CDR1 MDHEN, CDR2 SYDVKM. The CDR3 nucleotides read TGTGCCAGCAGTTTCGGTGTCTACAATGAGCAGTTCTTC. The encoded protein is CASSFGVYNEQFF.

This clone was picked up a small number of times. The J gene is TRBJ2-1, the V gene TRBV2; the D is unclear. The CDR3 length is 11 residues. The V gene's germline CDR1 is SNHLY and CDR2 FYNNEI. DNA of the CDR3: TGTGCAACTGGTCGGGTGGATGAGCAGTTCTTC. Translated: CATGRVDEQFF.

This clone was seen a few times. The chain is built from TRBV6-6 and TRBJ1-1; D is ambiguous. In germline, CDR1 is MNHNY, CDR2 SVGAGI (reference sequence). This CDR3 is built from 13 residues. The germline V and J ends were trimmed by 5 bases and 1 base, with 8 bases remaining between them. CDR3 in DNA: TGTGCCAGCAGTACTCTTGCGAACACTGAAGCTTTCTTT. This gives the protein CASSTLANTEAFF.

This clone was counted only a few times. DNA of the CDR3: TGCGCCAGCAGGGAATTGACAGATTATGAAAAACTGTTTTTT. Translation gives CASRELTDYEKLFF. The chain combines TRBV5-1 with TRBJ1-4; tentative D call: TRBD1 (5 bases). This CDR3 is 14 amino acids long. Trimming removed 5 bases at V and 6 bases at J, with 14 bases between. The V gene's germline CDR1 is SGHRS and CDR2 YFSETQ.

The V gene is TRBV14, the J gene TRBJ1-2, with TRBD1 identical over 7 bases. The trim removed 4 bases at V and 8 bases at J, leaving 4 bases unmatched. This CDR3 region has 12 residues. Per the germline V gene, CDR1 is SGHDN and CDR2 is FVKESK. The CDR3 loop reads CASSLRGSGYTF. CDR3 nucleotide sequence: TGTGCCAGCAGCCTCAGGGGGTCCGGCTACACCTTC.

This clone was observed a handful of times. The V call is TRBV5-4, the J call TRBJ2-2; D might be TRBD2 (7 bases). With 3 bases removed from V and 0 bases from J, the gap between germline ends came to 9 bases. The CDR3 is 15 residues long. Germline V gene data show CDR1 as SGHNT and CDR2 as YYREEE (reference sequence). The CDR3 is CASSSGGTNTGELFF. The CDR3 DNA follows: TGTGCCAGCAGCTCGGGGGGCACGAACACCGGGGAGCTGTTTTTT.

The chain couples TRBV10-3 to TRBJ1-2, with 10 bases lining up with TRBD1. The CDR3 length is 16 residues. Germline V gene lookup returns CDR1 ENHRY and CDR2 SYGVKD. V dropped 10 bases and J dropped 0; count of bases not matched to a gene: 11. The CDR3 DNA is TGTGCCAGGCGGGACAGGGGAAAATCAGCTAACTATGGCTACACCTTC. Its protein product is CARRDRGKSANYGYTF.

This clone showed up just once. The chain is built from TRBV7-2 and TRBJ2-5; 8 bases line up with TRBD1. The germline CDR1 and CDR2 sequences are SGHTA and FQGNSA. The CDR3 contains 15 residues. J lost 4 bases, V lost 5 bases, and 9 bases had no gene match. The CDR3 is CASSPRQGKGETQYF. DNA of the CDR3: TGTGCCAGCAGCCCGCGACAGGGGAAGGGAGAGACCCAGTACTTC.

This clone has a handful of counts. The chain links TRBV6-5 to TRBJ2-5, with D perhaps matching TRBD2 (6 bases). Germline V gene data show CDR1 as MNHEY and CDR2 as SVGAGI. V lost 7 bases and J 5 bases, leaving 14 bases between the germline ends. The CDR3 loop spans 13 amino acids. The CDR3 region is CASTAPGGETQYF. As DNA, the CDR3 is TGTGCCAGCACTGCTCCTGGGGGGGAGACCCAGTACTTC.

V is TRBV29-1 and J is TRBJ2-3; 10 bases fit TRBD2. This CDR3 is 14 amino acids long. The germline V gene has CDR1 SQVTM and CDR2 ANQGSEA. With 5 bases clipped from V and 7 bases from J, the junction kept 9 bases outside the gene matches. The CDR3 bases are TGCAGCGTTACCCTAGCGGGAGAAGGATATACGCAGTATTTT. It encodes CSVTLAGEGYTQYF.

In this sample, this clone turned up a few times. This chain uses TRBV6-1 with TRBJ2-1, with 8 bases matching TRBD2. CDR3 length: 15 residues. Trimming removed 5 bases from V and 1 base from J; junction bases left unmatched: 4. Germline lookup yields CDR1 MNHNS and CDR2 SASEGT. The CDR3 loop reads CASSRLALSYNEQFF. CDR3 nucleotides: TGTGCCAGCAGTCGACTAGCGCTTTCCTACAATGAGCAGTTCTTC.

The chain combines TRBV10-3 with TRBJ2-7, with TRBD2 matching over 11 bases. CDR1 is ENHRY, CDR2 SYGVKD, per germline. This CDR3 contains 13 residues. V lost 6 bases to trimming and J lost 3 bases; unmatched junction nucleotides: 1. In DNA, the CDR3 is TGTGCCATCAGGGGACTAGCGGACTACGAGCAGTACTTC. Translation: CAIRGLADYEQYF.

The chain employs TRBV19 and TRBJ2-7; possible D gene TRBD1, 6 bases. Trimming pared 4 bases from V and 2 bases from J, leaving 6 bases between. Germline CDR1 reads LNHDA; CDR2 reads SQIVND (reference sequence). CDR3 length: 12 residues. The CDR3 region is CASSNRAYEQYF. The CDR3 DNA reads as TGTGCCAGTAGTAACAGGGCCTACGAGCAGTACTTC. The variable domain in full, completed from reference TRBV19 and TRBJ2-7, reads DGGITQSPKYLFRKEGQNVTLSCEQNLNHDAMYWYRQDPGQGLRLIYYSQIVNDFQKGDIAEGYSVSREKKESFPLTVTSAQKNPTAFYLCASSNRAYEQYFGPGTRLTVT.

Details on this clone: The sample contains more than one DNA sequence encoding this CDR3. The gene calls are TRBV5-4 and TRBJ2-2; 9 bases match TRBD1. This CDR3 region has 15 residues. With 2 bases clipped from V and 5 bases from J, the junction kept 4 bases outside the gene matches. Germline-derived CDR1 and CDR2 are SGHNT and YYREEE (reference sequence). The CDR3 DNA reads TGTGCCAGCAGCTTCGGACAGGGGAATACCGGGGAGCTGTTTTTT. This encodes CASSFGQGNTGELFF.

There are a few counts of this clone. This sequence joins TRBV25-1 and TRBJ2-3; 7 nucleotides agree with TRBD2. Per the germline V gene, CDR1 is MGHDK and CDR2 is SYGVNS. The V segment lost 4 bases and the J segment 2 bases; nucleotides outside the gene matches: 9. The CDR3 sequence is 16 residues long. The CDR3 is CASSGYLAGFTDTQYF. The DNA of the CDR3 is TGTGCCAGCAGTGGATACTTAGCGGGCTTCACAGATACGCAGTATTTT.

This chain connects TRBV19 to TRBJ1-4, with 9 bases identical to TRBD1. The CDR3 loop spans 13 amino acids. V shed 10 bases, J shed 6 bases, and the junction held 6 bases outside the gene matches. CDR1 and CDR2 (germline): LNHDA, SQIVND (reference sequence). The CDR3 here is CATRDRDYEKLFF. The CDR3 coding sequence is TGTGCCACCCGGGACAGGGATTATGAAAAACTGTTTTTT. Combining the CDR3 with reference TRBV19 and TRBJ1-4 gives the whole variable domain DGGITQSPKYLFRKEGQNVTLSCEQNLNHDAMYWYRQDPGQGLRLIYYSQIVNDFQKGDIAEGYSVSREKKESFPLTVTSAQKNPTAFYLCATRDRDYEKLFFGSGTQLSVL.